This T cell receptor (beta chain) appears in the sequencing data of a study of blood T cell repertoires in COVID-19. Background on the study: The origin of the acute and convalescent COVID-19 samples was the United States, Italy and Spain. The analysed material was cDNA or gDNA that came from T cells, B-cell-depleted T cells, or PBMCs.

Method: immunoSEQ multiplex PCR; TCRdb's copy keeps in-frame clones and lacks some. The sample holds under 95,000 clones; approximately 93% are singletons and the top ten take 2.5% to 3%. The CDR3 is 14 residues long. CDR1 and CDR2 from the germline V gene are SGHTA and FQGNSA. V trimming: 5 bases; J trimming: 1 base; junction bases outside the gene matches: 3. The sequenced material came from peripheral blood. This sequence joins TRBV7-2 and TRBJ2-5, with TRBD2 identical over 8 bases. The sequence was collected from a man in his fifties or sixties with COVID-19, enrolled during active disease. The CDR3 DNA reads TGTGCCAGCAGCCTTAGCGGGGCCCAAGAGACCCAGTACTTC. Its translation: CASSLSGAQETQYF.